This T cell receptor (beta chain) was identified during a study of T cell repertoires in cytomegalovirus infection (dated by TCRdb to the late 2010s). With respect to the entire study: Alongside well-studied HLA-B-restricted epitopes, the peptide stimulations were aimed at recently identified HLA-C-restricted CMV epitopes, whose presentation resists viral immunomodulation. Because public TCR beta signatures pointed to carriage of CMV infection together with the matching HLA type, the HLA type of each donor mattered for the analysis.

The CDR3 spans 15 residues, from the cysteine through the phenylalanine. Only the CDR3 region is kept as DNA, spanning 45 bases read in frame from base 1. The germline V gene encodes CDR1 MDHEN and CDR2 SYDVKM. V is pared back by 4 bases and J by 0 bases, with 11 bases lying between the germline termini. Overall results and qualifications from the work: The ex vivo response was dominated by HLA-C-restricted CMV-specific TCR beta clonotypes, which also provided the single most frequent clonotype in two of eight donors. Carriers of CMV infection plus the relevant HLA type were discriminated by the cumulative frequency of public TCR beta family members in the study cohort and in an independent roughly 370-donor cohort.

The treatment or condition label for this specimen denotes: in vitro stimulation with specific CMV peptide epitopes to enrich CMV-specific T cells. In this sample, this clonotype turned up a few times. It has no known antigen specificity. Base qualities are not at hand, and no much larger clone is one base apart. Sequencing was performed on an Illumina HiSeq 1500. Starting from the raw public reads, TCRdb applied fastp trimming at Q25, assembled clones with MiXCR and retained in-frame beta chains. Rows with one shared CDR3 protein collapse into an entry with the most common genes and DNA. The sample contains 370,000 or so distinct CDR3 sequences, roughly 34% of them found a single time. The leading ten clones occupy about 13% of the sample.

Recombination connected TRBV28 to TRBJ2-3, with no confidently assigned D gene. The TCR was taken from a human donor in good health (CMV status not recorded). Some clones in this sample may be carry-over from other donors' samples. The specimen comprised cultured PBMCs, sampled from culture after CMV antigen stimulation. The CDR3 region reads CASSSSLSSTDTQYF. The nucleotide sequence is given as TGTGCCAGCAGTTCCTCCCTGAGCAGCACAGATACGCAGTATTTT.